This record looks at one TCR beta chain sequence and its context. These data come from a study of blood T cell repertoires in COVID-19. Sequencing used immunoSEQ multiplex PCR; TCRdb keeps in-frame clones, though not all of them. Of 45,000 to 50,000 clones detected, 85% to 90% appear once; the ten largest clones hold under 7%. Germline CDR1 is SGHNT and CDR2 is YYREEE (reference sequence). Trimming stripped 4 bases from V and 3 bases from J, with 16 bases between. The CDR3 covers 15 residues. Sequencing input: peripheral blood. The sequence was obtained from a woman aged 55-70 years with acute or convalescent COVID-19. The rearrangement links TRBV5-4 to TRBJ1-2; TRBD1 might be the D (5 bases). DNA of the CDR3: TGTGCCAGCAGCCAAATAGACAGTCCTTACTATGGCTACACCTTC. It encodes CASSQIDSPYYGYTF.